The present T cell receptor (beta chain) was sequenced within a study of molecular identifiers for immune sequencing clone quantification (dated by TCRdb to the late 2010s). Background on the whole study: For a replicate experiment, RNA from around 20,000 or 100,000 naive CD8 T cells was divided into five aliquots, and four of the five aliquots were sequenced. This methods study used CD8 T cells to benchmark TCR RNA copy counting and molecular-identifier clustering-based TCR repertoire sequencing (MIDCIRS).

Libraries of naive CD8 T cells were built from around 18,000 to 910,000 sorted cells, with 10%, 30% or 50% of the purified RNA used. On a BD FACSAria II, naive CD8 T cells were FACS-sorted as CD8+CD4-CCR7+CD45RA+ and collected into RLT Plus buffer. Nine to eleven TCR copies' worth of Jurkat RNA were spiked into about 20,000-1,100,000 naive CD8 T cell samples to test detection sensitivity. CD8 T cells were enriched using RosetteSep CD8+ T Cell Enrichment Cocktail and Ficoll-Paque, and the enriched cells then underwent ACK red cell lysis. Libraries were made using PCR. Sequencing used an Illumina HiSeq 4000. Bulk TCR libraries were generated as previously described, with the TCR primers listed in Table S5 used. The Qiagen AllPrep DNA/RNA kit was used to purify total RNA. Reads from multiple sequencing runs of the same library were pooled before analysis. Turning to the authors' computational methods: Reads were retained only if the reads had an exact TCR constant sequence, and the retained reads were trimmed to 150 nt and grouped according to their 12-nt molecular barcodes. Reads in each barcode group were sub-clustered using a 15% Levenshtein threshold, and a quality-weighted consensus sequence was built for each RNA molecule. Non-functional sequences were excluded, and lower-count sequences lying one edit away from another sequence were also excluded. On the basis of fitting two negative binomial distributions, barcode sub-clusters with fewer than 20% of the maximum read count were discarded. Through fastp at Q25 and MiXCR, TCRdb rebuilt clones from the public reads, retaining in-frame beta chains. Every entry covers one CDR3 protein and lists the most common genes and DNA from its rows. Here the V and J calls rest on TCRdb's processing, not on the authors' analysis. This sample gives under 75,000 distinct CDR3 sequences in total; around 20% of them show up just once. 1.4% of the sample is held by the ten biggest clonotypes.

The CDR3, cysteine through phenylalanine, is 11 amino acids long. The read is trimmed to its CDR3 DNA, 33 bases read in frame from base 1. Concerning this clonotype: It lacks a known antigen. A junction end diverges from the germline sequence, so it may reflect a read error.

General conclusions and limits of the study: Highly expanded clone sizes could be underestimated if identical TCR molecules share a barcode. Modeling indicated about three TCR RNA copies recovered per cell, compared with 7.5 to 10 by digital PCR, which implies a capture efficiency of approximately 30%. Spiked-in Jurkat TCR RNA (approximately 10 copies' worth), which is not part of the donor repertoire, was contained in the naive libraries. When barcode sub-clustering was left out, chimeric consensus sequences inflated TCR diversity, with chimeras reaching as high as 47%. In CMV-specific effector cells, clones with more than 20 RNA copies accounted for over 99% of molecules, whereas in naive cells such clones accounted for under 1%. Even against a background of about 960,000 naive CD8 T cells, spiked-in Jurkat TCR RNA amounting to a single cell's worth was reported to be detectable.

The chain is encoded by TRBV12-3 or TRBV12-4 joined to TRBJ2-2; the D gene remains uncertain. This receptor was identified in a human donor in good health. Some libraries in this study had Jurkat cell RNA spiked in. The source material was naive CD8+ T cells from blood, with Jurkat cell RNA spiked in. The cell subset or site label for this specimen denotes: FACS-sorted CD8+CD4-CCR7+CD45RA+ naive T cells. The encoded CDR3 is CVSSPAGELFF. The DNA reads TGTGTCAGCAGCCCCGCCGGGGAGCTGTTTTTT.